These T cell receptor beta chains were read from a single sample in a study of beta chain features in type 1 diabetes. TCRdb's table, derived via immunoSEQ multiplex PCR, lists solely in-frame clones and lacks some. The data contain approximately 150,000 clones, around 9.3% of them singletons. The material sequenced was naive CD4+ T cells from blood. The receptor source for this set is a young man in good health. Each CDR3 is given without its conserved first and last residue. The order of the fields is clone size, CDR3 length, V gene, J gene, CDR3 protein. Only some rows state a clone size, as once, few, many or a class for expanded clones.

clone size: few
CDR3 length: 12
V gene: TRBV7-3
J gene: TRBJ2-3
CDR3 protein: ASSSSRVADTQY

clone size: NA
CDR3 length: 12
V gene: TRBV2
J gene: TRBJ2-3
CDR3 protein: ASSVTRHTDTQY

clone size: few
CDR3 length: 12
V gene: TRBV30
J gene: TRBJ1-4
CDR3 protein: AWRPGQGNEKLF

clone size: few
CDR3 length: 13
V gene: TRBV6-5
J gene: TRBJ1-2
CDR3 protein: ASRAGGEAGDGYT

clone size: few
CDR3 length: 11
V gene: TRBV11-3
J gene: TRBJ2-3
CDR3 protein: ASSIQGTDTQY

clone size: NA
CDR3 length: 11
V gene: TRBV6-1
J gene: TRBJ2-7
CDR3 protein: ASSEAGQGFEY

clone size: many
CDR3 length: 10
V gene: TRBV10-3
J gene: TRBJ1-1
CDR3 protein: AITGVGTEAF

clone size: NA
CDR3 length: 14
V gene: TRBV11-2
J gene: TRBJ2-7
CDR3 protein: ASSSGLAGGLDEQY

clone size: NA
CDR3 length: 12
V gene: TRBV6-6
J gene: TRBJ1-1
CDR3 protein: ASSGDRGGTEAF

clone size: NA
CDR3 length: 13
V gene: TRBV5-1
J gene: TRBJ1-1
CDR3 protein: ASSLVPGGGTEAF

clone size: NA
CDR3 length: 11
V gene: TRBV9
J gene: TRBJ1-1
CDR3 protein: ASSVQTRSEAF

clone size: few
CDR3 length: 11
V gene: TRBV5-6
J gene: TRBJ2-7
CDR3 protein: ASSLVASYEQY

clone size: few
CDR3 length: 12
V gene: TRBV7-2
J gene: TRBJ1-2
CDR3 protein: ASSRGGLVYGYT

clone size: NA
CDR3 length: 12
V gene: TRBV28
J gene: TRBJ2-6
CDR3 protein: ASKGDSGANVLT

clone size: few
CDR3 length: 12
V gene: TRBV11-2
J gene: TRBJ1-1
CDR3 protein: ASSPRRGSTEAF

clone size: many
CDR3 length: 12
V gene: TRBV30
J gene: TRBJ2-7
CDR3 protein: AWSVSSHSYEQY

clone size: NA
CDR3 length: 13
V gene: TRBV2
J gene: TRBJ2-3
CDR3 protein: ASPSTPASTDTQY

clone size: NA
CDR3 length: 14
V gene: TRBV5-5
J gene: TRBJ1-5
CDR3 protein: ASSLRPGQYNQPQH

clone size: few
CDR3 length: 13
V gene: TRBV9
J gene: TRBJ2-3
CDR3 protein: ASSARTGGTDTQY

clone size: few
CDR3 length: 13
V gene: TRBV19
J gene: TRBJ1-5
CDR3 protein: ASSTLDRNNQPQH

clone size: NA
CDR3 length: 10
V gene: TRBV16
J gene: TRBJ1-2
CDR3 protein: ASSQSYRSYT

clone size: few
CDR3 length: 9
V gene: TRBV5-4
J gene: TRBJ1-1
CDR3 protein: ASSLEREAF

clone size: NA
CDR3 length: 13
V gene: TRBV7-2
J gene: TRBJ2-1
CDR3 protein: ASSSVGTGGNEQF

clone size: few
CDR3 length: 13
V gene: TRBV9
J gene: TRBJ2-2
CDR3 protein: ASSVVGGRAGELF

clone size: NA
CDR3 length: 13
V gene: TRBV7-2
J gene: TRBJ2-7
CDR3 protein: ASSRDRVSSYEQY

clone size: NA
CDR3 length: 12
V gene: TRBV5-1
J gene: TRBJ1-5
CDR3 protein: ASTRREGGQPQH

clone size: NA
CDR3 length: 13
V gene: TRBV9
J gene: TRBJ1-6
CDR3 protein: ASSGPGTGDSPLH

clone size: NA
CDR3 length: 15
V gene: TRBV14
J gene: TRBJ2-3
CDR3 protein: ASSHGRTFSATDTQY

clone size: few
CDR3 length: 14
V gene: TRBV10-1
J gene: TRBJ2-4
CDR3 protein: ASSESTALAKNIQY

clone size: NA
CDR3 length: 15
V gene: TRBV27
J gene: TRBJ2-5
CDR3 protein: ASSLSRTSGTLETQY

clone size: few
CDR3 length: 13
V gene: TRBV5-1
J gene: TRBJ2-7
CDR3 protein: ASSFTDGTVYEQY

clone size: NA
CDR3 length: 11
V gene: TRBV2
J gene: TRBJ1-1
CDR3 protein: ASAGQMNTEAF

clone size: few
CDR3 length: 12
V gene: TRBV5-4
J gene: TRBJ2-7
CDR3 protein: ASSRSDGSYEQY

clone size: few
CDR3 length: 9
V gene: TRBV2
J gene: TRBJ2-7
CDR3 protein: ASRASYEQY

clone size: NA
CDR3 length: 14
V gene: TRBV11-2
J gene: TRBJ1-6
CDR3 protein: ASSSKQGWYNSPLH

clone size: few
CDR3 length: 11
V gene: TRBV7-3
J gene: TRBJ1-5
CDR3 protein: ASSPGINQPQH

clone size: NA
CDR3 length: 14
V gene: TRBV14
J gene: TRBJ2-3
CDR3 protein: ASSLRLSGGTDTQY

clone size: many
CDR3 length: 14
V gene: TRBV7-9
J gene: TRBJ2-3
CDR3 protein: ASSPRGQASTDTQY

clone size: NA
CDR3 length: 10
V gene: TRBV11-2
J gene: TRBJ1-2
CDR3 protein: ASSPGFSGYT

clone size: NA
CDR3 length: 14
V gene: TRBV7-3
J gene: TRBJ2-3
CDR3 protein: ASSLRQGGGTDTQY

clone size: few
CDR3 length: 12
V gene: TRBV19
J gene: TRBJ1-1
CDR3 protein: ASRLGGLNTEAF

clone size: few
CDR3 length: 12
V gene: TRBV2
J gene: TRBJ2-3
CDR3 protein: ASSQQGRTDTQY

clone size: NA
CDR3 length: 15
V gene: TRBV5-1
J gene: TRBJ2-6
CDR3 protein: ASSLREIISGANVLT

clone size: NA
CDR3 length: 11
V gene: TRBV11-2
J gene: TRBJ2-5
CDR3 protein: ASSAGNQETQY

clone size: NA
CDR3 length: 12
V gene: TRBV10-3
J gene: TRBJ2-7
CDR3 protein: AISETSFSYEQY

clone size: few
CDR3 length: 13
V gene: TRBV7-2
J gene: TRBJ1-5
CDR3 protein: ASSFTTNSNQPQH

clone size: NA
CDR3 length: 12
V gene: TRBV18
J gene: TRBJ2-7
CDR3 protein: ASSPTRRVDEQY

clone size: few
CDR3 length: 11
V gene: TRBV11-2
J gene: TRBJ2-1
CDR3 protein: ASSFTGGNEQF

clone size: NA
CDR3 length: 13
V gene: TRBV9
J gene: TRBJ1-3
CDR3 protein: ASSVVAGTGNTIY

clone size: NA
CDR3 length: 13
V gene: TRBV6-1
J gene: TRBJ2-6
CDR3 protein: ASSSLGSGANVLT

clone size: NA
CDR3 length: 12
V gene: TRBV6-5
J gene: TRBJ1-5
CDR3 protein: ASSRDRGIQPQH

clone size: few
CDR3 length: 13
V gene: TRBV7-2
J gene: TRBJ2-7
CDR3 protein: ASSLDRGVPYEQY

clone size: NA
CDR3 length: 14
V gene: TRBV4-2
J gene: TRBJ1-5
CDR3 protein: ASSQVARANDQPQH

clone size: NA
CDR3 length: 12
V gene: TRBV5-4
J gene: TRBJ1-6
CDR3 protein: ASSVQGRNSPLH